The present entry profiles one T cell receptor beta chain with its context. No antigen is known for it. CDR3 size: 16 residues. Trimming shortened V by 0 bases and J by 2 bases, and 15 bases separated the two germline ends. Germline CDR1 is SGDLS and CDR2 is YYNGEE. Everyone who donated was a Caucasian adult who lived in Nashville, Tennessee. Division of CD4+ cells produced a CD45RA+ naive subset and a CD45RA-negative memory subset. This sample is drawn from a study of shared clonotypes between healthy human individuals. Data came from immunoSEQ multiplex PCR; TCRdb stores just in-frame clones and leaves some out. The data hold about 1 million clones, with approximately 76% observed a single time. Regarding the study as a whole: An anticipated effect of sequencing depth on clonotype sharing among donors was recognized. The study generally estimated greater richness for naive than memory subsets.

Sequencing used memory CD4+ T cells sorted from blood. The subset denotes: CD45RA-negative fraction. The source is a man in his late teens or twenties in good health. The rearrangement uses TRBV9 and TRBJ2-7; D may correspond to TRBD1 or TRBD2 (6 bases each). CDR3 region: CASSVDGPGEAYEQYF. In DNA form, the CDR3 reads TGTGCCAGCAGCGTAGACGGGCCAGGGGAGGCCTACGAGCAGTACTTC. The whole variable domain, remainder taken from reference TRBV9 and TRBJ2-7, is DSGVTQTPKHLITATGQRVTLRCSPRSGDLSVYWYQQSLDQGLQFLIQYYNGEERAKGNILERFSAQQFPDLHSELNLSSLELGDSALYFCASSVDGPGEAYEQYFGPGTRLTVT.